This TCR beta chain was captured in a study of blood T cells in healthy people across ages. The second PCR ran about 6 to 12 cycles with a sample-barcoded 5' primer and J-beta primers. TCRdb reprocessed the 5' RACE reads via MiXCR and lists one record per CDR3 protein. The sample gives about 640,000 distinct CDR3 sequences, roughly three fifths of which show up once; 30% to 45% is in the top ten. The CDR3 loop spans 15 amino acids. V shed 2 bases and J 8 bases; nucleotides not matched to a gene: 10. The V gene's germline CDR1 is MNHNY and CDR2 SVGAGI (reference sequence). The TCR sequence derives from a man between 60 and 75 years old in good health. Input material: blood. This chain links TRBV6-6 with TRBJ1-2; 8 nucleotides align to TRBD1. The CDR3 loop is CASSYGQGASWGYTF. The CDR3 DNA reads TGTGCCAGCAGTTACGGTCAGGGGGCTTCGTGGGGCTACACCTTC.